The present T cell receptor beta chain was sequenced within a study of cytomegalovirus exposure and HLA in healthy donors. This CDR3 comprises 15 residues. V gave up 6 bases and J gave up 8 bases; unmatched junction bases: 11. Germline V gene data show CDR1 as MNHEY and CDR2 as SMNVEV (reference sequence). The PCR was carried out with 60 Vbeta primers and 13 Jbeta primers. Clones were read by immunoSEQ multiplex PCR, and TCRdb kept only the in-frame ones, dropping some. Among about 120,000 clones, around 81% were seen once, and the ten largest hold 0.95% to 1.5%. This TCR was sampled from a female donor in good health and CMV-seronegative. The material sequenced was PBMCs. The chain uses TRBV27 and TRBJ2-1; the match to TRBD2 covers 9 bases. The chain's CDR3 is CASRSGTSPIDEQFF. CDR3 coding DNA: TGTGCCAGCAGATCCGGGACTAGCCCTATCGATGAGCAGTTCTTC.